The present TCR beta chain was sequenced within a study of blood T cell repertoires in COVID-19. Study background: Sites in the United States, Italy and Spain provided acute and convalescent COVID-19 samples.

The assay was immunoSEQ multiplex PCR, and TCRdb's table has in-frame clones only and misses some. The sample includes roughly 170,000 clones, roughly 70% seen only once; the top ten take around 3%. The table lists this clone with a count of one. CDR3 size: 13 residues. Trimming at V came to 10 bases and at J to 1 base, leaving 4 bases not matched to a gene. Germline CDR1 and CDR2: SNHLY and FYNNEI. The rearrangement joins TRBV2 to TRBJ1-1, with 9 bases that match TRBD1. Sample: peripheral blood. The receptor comes from a woman aged 80 or over with acute or convalescent COVID-19. CDR3 bases: TGTGCCACACAGGGGGCAGAGAACACTGAAGCTTTCTTT. It encodes CATQGAENTEAFF.